These 27 T cell receptor beta chains were sequenced from one sample in a study of cytomegalovirus exposure and HLA in healthy donors (dated by TCRdb to the late 2010s). The library came from the immunoSEQ multiplex PCR assay. For the multiplex PCR, a mixture combining 60 forward primers for TCR Vbeta segments and 13 reverse primers for TCR Jbeta segments was used. TCRdb carries this immuneACCESS record with in-frame sequences only. Its versions omit some clonotypes, under half of them owing to an unresolved V gene in the studies checked, with the rest unexplained. This sample comprises over 110,000 clones, about four fifths of them detected only once. The top ten clones comprise roughly 6.2% of the sample. Material: PBMCs. Every receptor here comes from a woman in her thirties or forties in good health and CMV-seropositive.

V is TRBV5-1 and J is TRBJ1-4, with D uncertain. V lost 0 bases and J 5 bases, leaving 8 bases between the germline ends. CDR1 SGHRS and CDR2 YFSETQ come from the germline V gene. This CDR3 is built from 14 residues. This chain's CDR3 is CASSLERQNEKLFF. The CDR3 nucleotides are TGCGCCAGCAGCTTGGAACGACAAAATGAAAAACTGTTTTTT.

The chain recombines TRBV4-1 with TRBJ2-5; a weak D match, TRBD2 (8 bases). The V gene's germline CDR1 is MGHRA and CDR2 YSYEKL. Trimming left V 2 bases short and J 7 bases short, with 14 bases between. The length of the CDR3 is 14 residues. The DNA for the CDR3 is TGCGCCAGCAGCCAAAAGGGGGCGGGGGGGACCCAGTACTTC. Translated, it gives CASSQKGAGGTQYF.

The chain carries TRBV2 and TRBJ2-5; 8 nucleotides match TRBD2. The germline gives CDR1 SNHLY, CDR2 FYNNEI. CDR3 length equals 16 residues. V trimming: 4 bases; J trimming: 1 base; junction bases outside the gene matches: 8. CDR3 region: CASSVGTREGQETQYF. DNA of the CDR3: TGTGCCAGCAGTGTTGGGACACGGGAGGGCCAAGAGACCCAGTACTTC.

The chain uses TRBV7-9 and TRBJ1-4; 8 nucleotides match TRBD1. This CDR3 contains 13 residues. J was trimmed by 8 bases and V by 5 bases; bases with no gene match: 4. Germline values: CDR1 SEHNR, CDR2 FQNEAQ (reference sequence). The CDR3 DNA reads TGTGCCAGCAGCGGACAGGGTCGGGAAAAACTGTTTTTT. Its translation is CASSGQGREKLFF. The full variable domain, rest sourced from reference TRBV7-9 and TRBJ1-4, is DTGVSQNPRHKITKRGQNVTFRCDPISEHNRLYWYRQTLGQGPEFLTYFQNEAQLEKSRLLSDRFSAERPKGSFSTLEIQRTEQGDSAMYLCASSGQGREKLFFGSGTQLSVL.

This clone has just one count. This chain joins TRBV28 and TRBJ2-2; 13 nucleotides line up with TRBD2. V shed 6 bases and J 9 bases; nucleotides not matched to a gene: 1. From germline, CDR1 is MDHEN and CDR2 SYDVKM. This CDR3 spans 13 amino acids. In DNA form, the CDR3 reads TGTGCCAGCAGGGGGACTAGCGGGAGGGAGCTGTTTTTT. Translation gives CASRGTSGRELFF.

The rearrangement uses TRBV7-9 and TRBJ2-3; perhaps TRBD2 as D (5 bases). The CDR3 has 13 amino acids. Looked up from germline, CDR1 is SEHNR and CDR2 is FQNEAQ (reference sequence). Trimming cost V 5 bases and J 4 bases, with 10 bases left between them. This CDR3 is CASSPRGPDTQYF. The CDR3 bases are TGTGCCAGCAGCCCTCGGGGTCCAGATACGCAGTATTTT. Together with reference TRBV7-9 and TRBJ2-3, the CDR3 gives the full variable domain: DTGVSQNPRHKITKRGQNVTFRCDPISEHNRLYWYRQTLGQGPEFLTYFQNEAQLEKSRLLSDRFSAERPKGSFSTLEIQRTEQGDSAMYLCASSPRGPDTQYFGPGTRLTVL.

The rearrangement links TRBV7-6 to TRBJ2-5; 7 bases fit TRBD2. The J call may be in error: the DNA end matches TRBJ2-7 better. The CDR3 covers 14 residues. The germline gives CDR1 SGHVS, CDR2 FNYEAQ. The CDR3 protein is CASSLAGLTYEQYF. The CDR3 DNA reads as TGTGCCAGCAGCTTGGCGGGACTAACCTACGAGCAGTACTTC.

V and J are TRBV30 and TRBJ2-5; D is perhaps TRBD2 (6 bases). Trimming shortened V by 0 bases and J by 4 bases, and 12 bases separated the two germline ends. Germline CDR1 and CDR2: GTSNPN and SVGIG (reference sequence). The CDR3 extends over 14 amino acids. The CDR3 is CAWSVQGSGETQYF. Written as DNA, the CDR3 is TGTGCCTGGAGTGTACAAGGTAGCGGAGAGACCCAGTACTTC.

This clone was detected a few times. The chain combines TRBV19 with TRBJ2-1; 7 bases map to TRBD1. From germline, CDR1 is LNHDA and CDR2 SQIVND (reference sequence). V gave up 7 bases and J gave up 1 base; unmatched junction bases: 13. The CDR3 has 17 amino acids. DNA of the CDR3: TGTGCCAGTACCACTACAGGGACAGCAGCTTCCTACAATGAGCAGTTCTTC. Translation gives CASTTTGTAASYNEQFF.

The J gene is TRBJ2-7, the V gene TRBV14; 9 bases agree with TRBD1. V lost 5 bases to trimming and J lost 4 bases; unmatched junction nucleotides: 6. The CDR3 has 14 residues. CDR1 is SGHDN and CDR2 is FVKESK in the germline V gene. CDR3 sequence reads: CASSWTGEGYEQYF. The CDR3 nucleotides are TGTGCCAGCAGCTGGACAGGGGAAGGATACGAGCAGTACTTC.

V and J are TRBV5-1 and TRBJ2-1; 11 positions match TRBD2. Germline loops: CDR1 SGHRS, CDR2 YFSETQ. The CDR3 loop spans 18 amino acids. Trimming at V came to 4 bases and at J to 0 bases, leaving 9 bases not matched to a gene. The CDR3 DNA sequence: TGCGCCAGCAGCCCCGGCTTAGCGGGAGGGTCCTCCTACAATGAGCAGTTCTTC. Translation: CASSPGLAGGSSYNEQFF.

The CDR3: CASSSPDWSSYNEQFF. For the CDR3, the DNA is TGTGCCAGCAGCTCCCCCGATTGGAGCTCCTACAATGAGCAGTTCTTC. The V call is TRBV13, the J call TRBJ2-1; no definite D call. The V end was cut by 4 bases, the J end by 0 bases, with 13 bases between. The CDR3 is 16 amino acids. Germline CDR1 is PRHDT and CDR2 is FYEKMQ (reference sequence).

The chain is built from TRBV6-5 and TRBJ2-2, with unresolved D. The germline CDR1 and CDR2 sequences are MNHEY and SVGAGI. V shed 8 bases and J shed 5 bases, with 12 bases lying between them. The CDR3 length is 13 residues. The CDR3 DNA sequence: TGTGCCAGCTCCGGAGTACCTACCGGGGAGCTGTTTTTT. It yields the protein CASSGVPTGELFF.

Turning to this clone: One junction end does not reproduce the germline sequence, and a read error may be involved. The sample carries other DNA sequences with the same CDR3. The chain has TRBV4-2 and TRBJ1-4, with 7 bases identical to TRBD1. The CDR3 has 13 residues. Germline lookup yields CDR1 LGHNA and CDR2 YNFKEQ. The CDR3 nucleotides read TGTGCCAGCAGCCAACAGGGGGATGAAAAGCTGTTTTTT. Its protein product is CASSQQGDEKLFF.

This clone was observed a handful of times. V and J are TRBV27 and TRBJ2-1; D is undetermined. V dropped 0 bases and J dropped 10 bases, with 7 bases sitting between them. The CDR3 is 12 residues long. In germline, CDR1 is MNHEY, CDR2 SMNVEV (reference sequence). The CDR3 sequence is CASSLSLEEQFF. The CDR3 nucleotides read TGTGCCAGCAGTTTATCCTTGGAGGAGCAGTTCTTC.

The V and J genes are TRBV4-2 and TRBJ2-7, with 12 bases aligning to TRBD2. With V trimmed by 4 bases and J by 4 bases, 5 bases remained unmatched. This CDR3 has 15 residues. Germline values: CDR1 LGHNA, CDR2 YNFKEQ. The CDR3 coding sequence is TGTGCCAGCAGCCCACGACTAGCGGGAGATTACGAGCAGTACTTC. It is translated as CASSPRLAGDYEQYF.

V gene TRBV29-1 combines with J gene TRBJ2-7, with D perhaps TRBD2 (6 bases). Trimming removed 7 bases from V and 3 bases from J, with 13 bases in between. The CDR3 extends over 12 amino acids. Germline-derived CDR1 and CDR2 are SQVTM and ANQGSEA. DNA of the CDR3: TGCAGCGGGGGGGAGGCGGACTACGAGCAGTACTTC. This translates into CSGGEADYEQYF.

The chain employs TRBV5-1 and TRBJ2-7; TRBD2 matches at 7 bases. Trimming took 2 bases from V and 6 from J; bases not matched to a gene: 5. This CDR3 spans 13 amino acids. Germline CDR1 SGHRS, CDR2 YFSETQ. The CDR3 DNA reads as TGCGCCAGCAGCTTACCGGGAGGAGGCGAGCAGTACTTC. Protein: CASSLPGGGEQYF. Variable domain in full (rest from reference TRBV5-1 and TRBJ2-7): KAGVTQTPRYLIKTRGQQVTLSCSPISGHRSVSWYQQTPGQGLQFLFEYFSETQRNKGNFPGRFSGRQFSNSRSEMNVSTLELGDSALYLCASSLPGGGEQYFGPGTRLTVT.

This chain joins TRBV2 and TRBJ2-3; 7 bases are a match to TRBD2. Unmatched junction bases numbered 9, after V lost 4 bases and J lost 2 bases. The length of the CDR3 is 16 residues. Germline CDR1 reads SNHLY; CDR2 reads FYNNEI. CDR3 bases: TGTGCCAGCAGTGCACTAGCGCTGGGGCTCACAGATACGCAGTATTTT. This gives the protein CASSALALGLTDTQYF.

The chain has TRBV9 and TRBJ2-7; 8 bases are a match to TRBD1. Germline lookup yields CDR1 SGDLS and CDR2 YYNGEE. The CDR3 runs 15 residues. J was trimmed by 6 bases and V by 4 bases; bases with no gene match: 12. CDR3 coding DNA: TGTGCCAGCAGCCCGGGACAGGCCCGGTATAGCGAGCAGTACTTC. Protein: CASSPGQARYSEQYF.

The chain is built from TRBV27 and TRBJ1-5, with D possibly TRBD1 on 5 matching bases. This CDR3 has 14 residues. Trimming cost V 2 bases and J 6 bases, with 11 bases left between them. Germline CDR1 and CDR2: MNHEY and SMNVEV (reference sequence). CDR3 residues: CASSLRGDVQPQHF. Here the CDR3 DNA reads TGTGCCAGCAGTTTACGGGGGGACGTTCAGCCCCAGCATTTT.

The chain uses TRBV13 and TRBJ2-1, with 7 bases fitting TRBD2. This CDR3 has 15 amino acids. The V gene's germline CDR1 is PRHDT and CDR2 FYEKMQ (reference sequence). Trimming cost V 6 bases and J 1 base; bases outside gene matches: 6. The CDR3 sequence is CASRHGLDSYNEQFF. In DNA, the CDR3 is TGTGCCAGCAGACACGGACTAGATTCCTACAATGAGCAGTTCTTC.

This clone was counted only a few times. The CDR3 coding sequence is TGTGCCAGCAGTTACCGGGAGGACTCCTACGAGCAGTACTTC. Its protein is CASSYREDSYEQYF. V usage is TRBV6-5 and J usage is TRBJ2-7, with TRBD2 matching over 7 bases. Germline CDR1 is MNHEY and CDR2 is SVGAGI. CDR3 length equals 14 residues. V shed 2 bases, J shed 0 bases, and the junction held 1 base outside the gene matches.

The chain has TRBV29-1 and TRBJ1-2; possibly TRBD1 for D (6 bases). CDR1 is SQVTM and CDR2 is ANQGSEA in the germline V gene. The CDR3 totals 11 residues. The CDR3 is CSEGGDYGYTF. CDR3 DNA sequence: TGCAGTGAAGGGGGTGACTATGGCTACACCTTC.

This clone occurred a few times. One junction end disagrees with the germline gene, perhaps due to a read error. The chain carries TRBV7-9 and TRBJ2-7; 8 nucleotides align to TRBD1. The germline gives CDR1 SEHNR, CDR2 FQNEAQ (reference sequence). The CDR3 consists of 12 residues. The CDR3 here is CSSAGGRYEQYF. The CDR3 region has the DNA TGTTCCAGCGCAGGGGGCCGCTACGAGCAGTACTTC.

V usage is TRBV30 and J usage is TRBJ1-4, with D tentatively TRBD1 (6 bases). From germline, CDR1 is GTSNPN and CDR2 SVGIG (reference sequence). This CDR3 comprises 11 residues. V lost 5 bases to trimming and J lost 10 bases, with 11 bases between them. In DNA form, the CDR3 reads TGTGCCTGGGGGGAGGGGGGAAAACTGTTTTTT. This codes for CAWGEGGKLFF. The full variable domain, in which reference TRBV30 and TRBJ1-4 provide the parts outside the CDR3, is SQTIHQWPATLVQPVGSPLSLECTVEGTSNPNLYWYRQAAGRGLQLLFYSVGIGQISSEVPQNLSASRPQDRQFILSSKKLLLSDSGFYLCAWGEGGKLFFGSGTQLSVL.

This clone has only a few counts. V and J are TRBV6-1 and TRBJ1-1; 9 nucleotides line up with TRBD1. Unmatched junction bases numbered 6, after V lost 5 bases and J lost 5 bases. The CDR3 totals 14 residues. Germline CDR1 reads MNHNS; CDR2 reads SASEGT. Written as DNA, the CDR3 is TGTGCCAGCAGTTTACAGGGGGCTAGTACTGAAGCTTTCTTT. The encoded protein is CASSLQGASTEAFF.